What follows are 3 T cell receptor beta chains derived from one specimen sequenced in a study of T cell responses to AZD1222 COVID-19 vaccine. Clones were sequenced by immunoSEQ multiplex PCR, and TCRdb holds only the in-frame ones, with some missing. The sample holds 170,000 or so clones, around 87% seen once. Specimen: peripheral blood, collected on day 0 of AZD1222 vaccination. These receptors originate from an adult in good health.

The chain joins TRBV7-5 to TRBJ1-2; TRBD1, as called in the table, went unchecked against the DNA. TRBV7-5 is a known pseudogene. The CDR3 length is 15 residues. The CDR3 DNA is TGTGTCAGAAGCTCTTTACGACAGGGCCTTTATGGCTACACCTTC. Translated: CVRSSLRQGLYGYTF.

DNA of the CDR3: TGTGCCAGCAGCGCGGGGACAGTCCCTCCCTACGAGCAGTACTTC. Its translation: CASSAGTVPPYEQYF. The chain employs TRBV11-1 and TRBJ2-7; TRBD1 is a possible D gene (7 bases). V lost 5 bases and J lost 2, with 16 bases in between. The germline V gene has CDR1 SGHAT and CDR2 FQDESV (reference sequence). The CDR3 spans 15 residues. Together with reference TRBV11-1 and TRBJ2-7, the CDR3 gives the full variable domain: EAEVAQSPRYKITEKSQAVAFWCDPISGHATLYWYRQILGQGPELLVQFQDESVVDDSQLPKDRFSAERLKGVDSTLKIQPAELGDSAMYLCASSAGTVPPYEQYFGPGTRLTVT.

V usage is TRBV30 and J usage is TRBJ1-2; no reliable D call. V dropped 0 bases and J dropped 6 bases, with 14 bases sitting between them. The germline V gene encodes CDR1 GTSNPN and CDR2 SVGIG (reference sequence). The CDR3 consists of 14 residues. Here the CDR3 reads CAWSVHSNSDGYTF. In DNA form, the CDR3 reads TGTGCCTGGAGTGTACATAGTAATTCTGATGGCTACACCTTC.